The rows below give T cell receptor beta chains drawn from one sample of a study of tumor and adjacent non-tumor tissue in lung cancer. TCRdb re-called the multiplex PCR reads through MiXCR, storing one row per CDR3 protein. In the table there are 75,000 to 80,000 distinct CDR3 sequences, roughly 80% of which are singletons. Sequenced: lung tumor tissue. The receptor source for this set is a woman aged 50 to 60 with non-small cell lung cancer. The CDR3 runs from the conserved cysteine through the conserved F or W. The D gene is left open where the match is weak. For some rows the clone size is stated as once, few or many, or as a class when expanded; others skip it.

>once|TRBJ2-3|TRBV20-1|-
CNAKKGVDAQYF
TGCAATGCCAAAAAGGGAGTAGATGCGCAGTATTTT
>-|TRBJ2-1|TRBV28|-
CASNPEGGHIDKQFF
TGTGCCAGCAACCCGGAAGGGGGACACATCGATAAGCAGTTCTTC
>-|TRBJ2-3|TRBV29-1|-
CRAARIISSTDTQYF
TGCAGAGCCGCAAGGATTATATCTAGCACAGATACGCAGTATTTT
>-|TRBJ1-2|TRBV6-1|-
CASNERPQLYCYTF
TGTGCCAGCAACGAAAGACCACAACTTTATTGCTACACCTTC
>-|TRBJ2-5|TRBV20-1|TRBD2
CSARGEPGGTIGTQYF
TGCAGTGCTAGAGGAGAGCCGGGAGGGACTATCGGGACCCAGTATTTC
>-|TRBJ1-5|TRBV20-1|-
CSARQPGRTGNSVSNQPLHF
TGCAGTGCTAGACAACCCGGACGGACTGGGAATTCAGTTAGCAATCAGCCCCTGCATTTT
>once|TRBJ2-7|TRBV20-1|-
CSGITGSSYEQYF
TGCAGCGGCATAACAGGGAGTAGCTACGAGCAGTACTTC
>few|TRBJ2-3|TRBV5-4|TRBD2
CASSYPVGGRVTDTQYF
TGTGCCAGTAGTTACCCAGTGGGAGGGCGTGTTACAGATACGCAGTATTTT
>-|TRBJ2-7|TRBV11-2|-
CASTPWASCSYGQYF
TGTGCCAGCACCCCTTGGGCTAGCTGTTCCTACGGGCAGTACTTC
>once|TRBJ2-7|TRBV12-3/TRBV12-4|TRBD1
CASSWGQAAREQHF
TGTGCCAGCAGCTGGGGACAGGCGGCAAGGGAGCAACACTTC
>-|TRBJ2-4|TRBV7-9|-
CASSLTQGKNIQYF
TGTGCCAGTAGCTTAACTCAGGGCAAAAACATTCAGTATTTC
>-|TRBJ2-3|TRBV20-1|TRBD2
CIARQPWSGTSGRWGTDTQYF
TGCATTGCTAGACAACCCTGGTCCGGGACAAGCGGGAGGTGGGGCACAGATACGCAGTATTTT
>-|TRBJ1-4|TRBV10-1|TRBD1
CASSESDREGAINEKLFF
TGCGCCAGCAGTGAGTCGGACAGGGAGGGGGCAATTAATGAGAAACTGTTTTTT
>-|TRBJ2-1|TRBV11-2|TRBD1
CTSSFIAGGDNEKFF
TGTACCAGCAGCTTTATAGCAGGGGGAGACAATGAGAAGTTCTTC
>-|TRBJ2-7|TRBV11-2|-
CTSMLRGVAVSDEQYF
TGTACCAGCATGCTAAGAGGAGTAGCGGTCTCGGACGAGCAGTACTTC
>-|TRBJ2-1|TRBV11-2|-
CASSLVPDSYNGQFF
TGTGCCAGTAGCTTAGTTCCGGATTCCTACAATGGGCAGTTTTTC
>many|TRBJ2-3|TRBV10-2|TRBD2
CASRTSASSTDTQYF
TGCGCCAGCAGGACTAGCGCGTCTAGCACAGATACGCAGTATTTT
>few|TRBJ1-1|TRBV20-1|-
CGAPGGVVNTEAYF
TGCGGTGCTCCCGGCGGGGTAGTGAACACTGAAGCTTACTTT
>-|TRBJ2-7|TRBV10-3|-
CAIQANPGEQCF
TGTGCCATTCAGGCGAATCCGGGCGAGCAGTGCTTC
>-|TRBJ2-7|TRBV6-2/TRBV6-3|-
CASSKIGSNSYEQYF
TGTGCCAGCAGTAAAATAGGGTCAAACTCCTACGAGCAGTATTTC